The 29 T cell receptor beta chains presented below share a single source sample, sequenced in a study of blood T cell repertoires in COVID-19. Sequencing was performed with immunoSEQ multiplex PCR; in TCRdb, only in-frame clones are kept and a portion is missing. Of about 200,000 clones in the sample, approximately 86% are singletons; the top ten hold 3.5% to 5.5%. The specimen sequenced was PBMCs or T cells enriched from blood (not recorded which). These receptors came from a woman under 40 who had been exposed to COVID-19.

The chain recombines TRBV6-5 with TRBJ1-5, with 8 bases fitting TRBD1. The CDR3 contains 15 residues. Trimming cost V 5 bases and J 6 bases; bases outside gene matches: 9. Germline CDR1 MNHEY, CDR2 SVGAGI. CDR3 sequence (DNA): TGTGCCAGCAGTACAGGACAGGGACCGAGTCAGCCCCAGCATTTT. Translating gives CASSTGQGPSQPQHF.

The chain employs TRBV9 and TRBJ1-5; D is perhaps TRBD1 (6 bases). V dropped 0 bases and J dropped 4 bases, with 14 bases sitting between them. Per the germline V gene, CDR1 is SGDLS and CDR2 is YYNGEE. CDR3 length equals 16 residues. As DNA, the CDR3 is TGTGCCAGCAGCGTAGGAGAAGGGGGGGGAAATCAGCCCCAGCATTTT. Protein product: CASSVGEGGGNQPQHF.

The CDR3 DNA reads TGTGCCAGTAGGGCGGGCCGATTAACGCCTATCGGCTACACCTTC. Translated, it gives CASRAGRLTPIGYTF. V is TRBV19 and J is TRBJ1-2; D call uncertain. Between the trimmed V and J ends, which lost 6 bases and 8 bases, there was a span of 22 bases. The CDR3 length is 15 residues. Germline V gene sequence: CDR1 LNHDA, CDR2 SQIVND (reference sequence).

This sequence joins TRBV23-1 and TRBJ1-1; D may be TRBD1 (6 bases). TRBV23-1 is marked as an open reading frame, function uncertain. V dropped 8 bases and J dropped 4 bases, with 14 bases sitting between them. The CDR3 loop spans 13 amino acids. The CDR3 sequence is CASVRTASTEAFF. The CDR3 DNA reads as TGCGCCAGCGTGAGGACAGCCTCCACTGAAGCTTTCTTT.

V is TRBV27 and J is TRBJ1-1; D possibly corresponds to TRBD1 (6 bases). Per the germline V gene, CDR1 is MNHEY and CDR2 is SMNVEV (reference sequence). The V end lost 6 bases, the J end lost 5 bases, and 13 bases lay between the germline ends. The CDR3 is 13 residues long. Written as DNA, the CDR3 is TGTGCCAGCAGCCACAGGGTGGTGACTGAAGCTTTCTTT. It encodes CASSHRVVTEAFF.

The chain recombines TRBV5-1 with TRBJ1-6; no reliable D call. The germline CDR1 and CDR2 sequences are SGHRS and YFSETQ. V lost 1 base, J lost 0 bases, and 8 bases lay in between. The CDR3 consists of 16 residues. The CDR3 sequence: CASSLFESSYNSPLHF. The CDR3 region has the DNA TGCGCCAGCAGCTTGTTTGAGAGCTCCTATAATTCACCCCTCCACTTT.

This clone was observed a handful of times. The chain recombines TRBV13 with TRBJ2-1, with D hard to call. The V end was cut by 0 bases, the J end by 6 bases, with 9 bases between. Germline V gene data show CDR1 as PRHDT and CDR2 as FYEKMQ (reference sequence). The CDR3 runs 14 residues. The CDR3 DNA follows: TGTGCCAGCAGCTTAGGGCTTAGAAGCAATGAGCAGTTCTTC. Its protein product is CASSLGLRSNEQFF.

V is TRBV2 and J is TRBJ1-2; D uncertain. This CDR3 spans 11 amino acids. Trimming cost V 6 bases and J 4 bases, with 6 bases left between them. CDR1 is SNHLY and CDR2 is FYNNEI in the germline V gene. This CDR3 reads CASREAYGYTF. CDR3 bases: TGTGCCAGCAGGGAGGCCTATGGCTACACCTTC. The full variable domain, in which reference TRBV2 and TRBJ1-2 provide the parts outside the CDR3, is EPEVTQTPSHQVTQMGQEVILRCVPISNHLYFYWYRQILGQKVEFLVSFYNNEISEKSEIFDDQFSVERPDGSNFTLKIRSTKLEDSAMYFCASREAYGYTFGSGTRLTVV.

The chain combines TRBV3-1 (or the pseudogene TRBV3-2) with TRBJ1-2, with a tentative D call TRBD1 (5 bases). This CDR3 contains 15 residues. CDR1 LGHDT and CDR2 YNNKEL come from the germline V gene (reference sequence). Trimming stripped 1 base from V and 6 bases from J, with 15 bases between. This CDR3 is CASSQAPPGIHGYTF. The CDR3 nucleotides read TGTGCCAGCAGCCAAGCTCCCCCAGGGATCCATGGCTACACCTTC.

The chain couples TRBV10-3 to TRBJ2-5, with 9 bases fitting TRBD2. J was trimmed by 0 bases and V by 6 bases; bases with no gene match: 8. The CDR3 is 16 residues long. Per germline, CDR1 ENHRY and CDR2 SYGVKD. The CDR3 nucleotides are TGTGCCATCAGGGGGGGTAGCGGGGGCTACCAAGAGACCCAGTACTTC. It encodes CAIRGGSGGYQETQYF.

The V and J genes are TRBV7-3 and TRBJ2-1, with 9 bases that match TRBD2. This CDR3 is built from 16 residues. Germline V gene sequence: CDR1 SGHTA, CDR2 FQGTGA. V gave up 5 bases and J gave up 3 bases; unmatched junction bases: 8. CDR3 sequence: CASSPMAGGDYNEQFF. The CDR3 DNA is TGTGCCAGCAGCCCGATGGCGGGGGGGGACTACAATGAGCAGTTCTTC.

This rearrangement joins TRBV11-2 to TRBJ1-2; D remains ambiguous. This CDR3 comprises 16 residues. V was pared by 6 bases and J by 2 bases, with 19 bases between. The germline CDR1 and CDR2 sequences are SGHAT and FQNNGV. CDR3 nucleotides: TGTGCCAGCAGACTAACACATGTGGGAGGGAACTATGGCTACACCTTC. It is translated as CASRLTHVGGNYGYTF.

This sequence joins TRBV5-1 and TRBJ1-1, with D possibly TRBD1 on 6 matching bases. V lost 3 bases and J 1 base, leaving 7 bases between the germline ends. Germline CDR1 is SGHRS and CDR2 is YFSETQ. CDR3 length equals 13 residues. CDR3 nucleotides: TGCGCCAGCAGCTGGACAGAGAACACTGAAGCTTTCTTT. It is translated as CASSWTENTEAFF.

This rearrangement joins TRBV7-9 to TRBJ1-4; D is unclear. The CDR3 runs to 13 residues. Germline V gives CDR1 SEHNR, CDR2 FQNEAQ (reference sequence). The V end lost 6 bases, the J end lost 6 bases, and 11 bases lay between the germline ends. The CDR3 reads CASSPQDYEKLFF. Here the CDR3 DNA reads TGTGCCAGCAGTCCTCAGGATTATGAAAAACTGTTTTTT.

The chain has TRBV9 and TRBJ1-1; D uncertain. The CDR3 covers 15 residues. Germline V gene sequence: CDR1 SGDLS, CDR2 YYNGEE. With 3 bases removed from V and 1 base from J, the gap between germline ends came to 13 bases. CDR3 sequence (DNA): TGTGCCAGCAGCGCAGGCCCATTTGAGAACACTGAAGCTTTCTTT. Residues: CASSAGPFENTEAFF.

The chain combines TRBV7-8 with TRBJ1-3, with a possible D match to TRBD1 (6 bases). The CDR3 is 14 amino acids. Between the trimmed V and J ends, which lost 3 bases and 8 bases, there was a span of 14 bases. Germline CDR1 is SGHVS and CDR2 is FQNEAQ. The CDR3 protein is CASSFQGMRHTIYF. The CDR3 DNA reads as TGTGCCAGCAGCTTTCAGGGGATGCGCCACACCATATATTTT. The full variable domain, its missing parts supplied by reference TRBV7-8 and TRBJ1-3, is GAGVSQSPRYKVAKRGQDVALRCDPISGHVSLFWYQQALGQGPEFLTYFQNEAQLDKSGLPSDRFFAERPEGSVSTLKIQRTQQEDSAVYLCASSFQGMRHTIYFGEGSWLTVV.

V gene TRBV5-4 combines with J gene TRBJ2-2, with TRBD2 matching over 12 bases. Trimming cost V 4 bases and J 5 bases; bases outside gene matches: 6. CDR1 and CDR2 from the germline V gene are SGHNT and YYREEE (reference sequence). The CDR3 totals 16 residues. CDR3 loop: CASSPGGLAGTGELFF. DNA of the CDR3: TGTGCCAGCAGCCCCGGTGGACTAGCGGGGACCGGGGAGCTGTTTTTT.

This chain joins TRBV5-1 and TRBJ1-2; D is perhaps TRBD1 (5 bases). The CDR3 length is 13 residues. CDR1 SGHRS and CDR2 YFSETQ come from the germline V gene. Deletions cut 1 base from V and 4 bases from J, with 8 bases between. The CDR3 DNA follows: TGCGCCAGCAGCTTGCCAGGGTCCTATGGCTACACCTTC. Translating it yields CASSLPGSYGYTF.

This rearrangement joins TRBV9 to TRBJ2-3; 8 nucleotides match TRBD2. This CDR3 has 15 residues. V lost 3 bases and J lost 4; bases outside the gene matches: 7. In germline, CDR1 is SGDLS, CDR2 YYNGEE. CDR3 nucleotides: TGTGCCAGCAGCGCCCCGGCAGCGGGGGCAGATACGCAGTATTTT. It codes for CASSAPAAGADTQYF.

The chain uses TRBV18 and TRBJ2-2; a weak D match, TRBD1 (6 bases). The germline V gene encodes CDR1 KGHSH and CDR2 LQKENI. There are 17 residues in the CDR3. Trimming stripped 0 bases from V and 3 bases from J, with 14 bases between. The chain's CDR3 is CASSPPQDRIYTGELFF. The DNA of the CDR3 is TGTGCCAGCTCACCACCACAGGACAGAATTTACACCGGGGAGCTGTTTTTT.

This chain joins TRBV30 and TRBJ1-6, with D perhaps matching TRBD1 (5 bases). Per germline, CDR1 GTSNPN and CDR2 SVGIG (reference sequence). The CDR3 consists of 16 residues. V was shortened by 4 bases and J by 7 bases, with 20 bases between the two germline ends. The CDR3 reads CAWTPGRGPGNSPLHF. For the CDR3, the DNA is TGTGCCTGGACCCCGGGGAGGGGCCCTGGAAATTCACCCCTCCACTTT. Drawing the rest from reference TRBV30 and TRBJ1-6, the complete variable domain is SQTIHQWPATLVQPVGSPLSLECTVEGTSNPNLYWYRQAAGRGLQLLFYSVGIGQISSEVPQNLSASRPQDRQFILSSKKLLLSDSGFYLCAWTPGRGPGNSPLHFGNGTRLTVT.

The rearrangement links TRBV2 to TRBJ2-2, with 7 bases fitting TRBD1. The CDR3 is 15 residues long. Germline loops: CDR1 SNHLY, CDR2 FYNNEI. Losses at the gene ends were 7 bases for V and 0 bases for J; bases not matched to a gene: 5. CDR3 residues: CASKGGQANTGELFF. The CDR3 coding sequence is TGTGCCAGCAAAGGGGGCCAGGCGAACACCGGGGAGCTGTTTTTT.

The gene calls are TRBV9 and TRBJ2-5, with a possible D match to TRBD1 (6 bases). V was pared by 4 bases and J by 5 bases, with 18 bases between. CDR1 and CDR2 (germline): SGDLS, YYNGEE. The CDR3 covers 15 residues. CDR3 nucleotide sequence: TGTGCCAGCAGCACCAGATCAGGGGTCTATGAGACCCAGTACTTC. Translation gives CASSTRSGVYETQYF.

CDR3 in amino acids: CASSLGTGAGDLYNEQFF. The CDR3 DNA reads TGCGCCAGCAGCTTGGGCACGGGAGCGGGGGACCTCTACAATGAGCAGTTCTTC. This chain uses TRBV5-1 with TRBJ2-1; 8 bases are a match to TRBD2. The trim removed 0 bases at V and 3 bases at J, leaving 11 bases unmatched. The CDR3 spans 18 residues. In germline, CDR1 is SGHRS, CDR2 YFSETQ. The entire variable domain, with the rest obtained from reference TRBV5-1 and TRBJ2-1, is as follows: KAGVTQTPRYLIKTRGQQVTLSCSPISGHRSVSWYQQTPGQGLQFLFEYFSETQRNKGNFPGRFSGRQFSNSRSEMNVSTLELGDSALYLCASSLGTGAGDLYNEQFFGPGTRLTVL.

The rearrangement uses TRBV6-5 and TRBJ2-2; D possibly corresponds to TRBD1 (6 bases). The CDR3 is 15 amino acids. The germline gives CDR1 MNHEY, CDR2 SVGAGI. Trimming pared 2 bases from V and 2 bases from J, leaving 9 bases between. This chain's CDR3 is CASSYGTTNTGELFF. CDR3 nucleotides: TGTGCCAGCAGTTACGGGACAACCAACACCGGGGAGCTGTTTTTT.

The genes are TRBV5-6 and TRBJ2-7, with 8 bases aligning to TRBD2. Germline V CDR1 and CDR2: SGHDT, YYEEEE. CDR3 size: 14 residues. The V segment lost 1 base and the J segment 5 bases; nucleotides outside the gene matches: 5. The DNA of the CDR3 is TGTGCCAGCAGCTTGTGGACTAGCAGTGACGAGCAGTACTTC. It yields the protein CASSLWTSSDEQYF.

This clone was picked up one time. The rearrangement links TRBV3-1 (or the pseudogene TRBV3-2) to TRBJ2-5; D may be TRBD1 (6 bases). Trimming cost V 7 bases and J 5 bases, with 14 bases left between them. From germline, CDR1 is LGHDT and CDR2 YNNKEL (reference sequence). The CDR3 spans 13 residues. CDR3 in amino acids: CASTLRGSETQYF. The CDR3, as DNA: TGTGCCAGCACCCTAAGGGGGTCCGAGACCCAGTACTTC.

The V call is TRBV4-1, the J call TRBJ2-3, with TRBD1 identical over 9 bases. Germline-derived CDR1 and CDR2 are MGHRA and YSYEKL. CDR3 size: 16 residues. The junction had 8 bases not matched to a gene; V was cut back by 5 bases and J by 2 bases. CDR3 sequence reads: CASSKGQGLDTDTQYF. As DNA, the CDR3 is TGCGCCAGCAGCAAGGGACAGGGTCTCGACACAGATACGCAGTATTTT.

The chain couples TRBV30 to TRBJ1-1; D is ambiguous. Germline CDR1 reads GTSNPN; CDR2 reads SVGIG (reference sequence). The CDR3 is 13 residues long. The V end was cut by 0 bases, the J end by 0 bases, with 5 bases between. The CDR3 spells CAWSVGLNTEAFF. CDR3 nucleotide sequence: TGTGCCTGGAGTGTTGGGCTGAACACTGAAGCTTTCTTT.